These 17 T cell receptor beta chains were all obtained from the same sample, sequenced in a study of blood T cell repertoires in COVID-19. The method was immunoSEQ multiplex PCR; TCRdb's version includes in-frame clones alone and lacks a portion of them. This sample carries around 700,000 clones, 85% to 90% of them seen once, and the ten largest clones take roughly 0.25%. What was sequenced was peripheral blood. The receptor source for this set is a young woman with acute or convalescent COVID-19.

This chain links TRBV5-5 with TRBJ1-1; tentative D call: TRBD1 (5 bases). Germline CDR1 is SGHKS and CDR2 is YYEKEE (reference sequence). Trimming left V 5 bases short and J 6 bases short, with 14 bases between. The CDR3 sequence is 13 residues long. The CDR3 here is CASRGQGTAEAFF. The CDR3 DNA reads as TGTGCCAGCAGGGGGCAGGGCACCGCTGAAGCTTTCTTT.

V is TRBV4-3 and J is TRBJ1-2; no definite D call. Germline CDR1 and CDR2: LGHNA and YSLEER. The CDR3 contains 16 residues. V was pared by 1 base and J by 0 bases, with 12 bases between. The CDR3 region is CASSQVTGSANYGYTF. The CDR3 DNA sequence: TGCGCCAGCAGCCAAGTGACCGGGTCGGCTAACTATGGCTACACCTTC.

The J gene is TRBJ2-7, the V gene TRBV5-6; 9 nucleotides match TRBD2. Germline loops: CDR1 SGHDT, CDR2 YYEEEE. This CDR3 is built from 16 residues. Trimming at V came to 3 bases and at J to 5 bases, leaving 12 bases not matched to a gene. DNA for the CDR3: TGTGCCAGCAGCTGGACCCCCAGCGGGGGGATAGACGAGCAGTACTTC. The encoded protein is CASSWTPSGGIDEQYF.

This chain links TRBV7-7 with TRBJ1-1; 7 bases align to TRBD1. Per germline, CDR1 SSHAT and CDR2 FNYEAQ (reference sequence). The CDR3 is 13 residues long. V shed 3 bases and J 3 bases; nucleotides not matched to a gene: 1. The CDR3 sequence is CASSLTGYTEAFF. CDR3 sequence (DNA): TGTGCCAGCAGCTTGACAGGGTACACTGAAGCTTTCTTT.

Written as DNA, the CDR3 is TGTGCCAGCAGCTTGGCCACCGGGGAGGCTTTCTTT. It encodes CASSLATGEAFF. The V call is TRBV5-4, the J call TRBJ1-1, with D hard to call. Germline loops: CDR1 SGHNT, CDR2 YYREEE (reference sequence). This CDR3 spans 12 amino acids. The V end lost 0 bases, the J end lost 11 bases, and 11 bases lay between the germline ends.

This chain's CDR3 is CASTYLAGNYEQYF. The CDR3 DNA is TGTGCCAGCACTTATTTGGCGGGGAACTACGAGCAGTACTTC. The chain uses TRBV6-5 and TRBJ2-7, with D perhaps TRBD2 (6 bases). Germline assignment: CDR1 MNHEY and CDR2 SVGAGI. Trimming removed 7 bases from V and 3 bases from J, with 16 bases in between. The CDR3 runs 14 residues.

V and J are TRBV29-1 and TRBJ2-5, with D unresolved. The CDR3 covers 12 residues. Germline-derived CDR1 and CDR2 are SQVTM and ANQGSEA. V gave up 7 bases and J gave up 5 bases, with 14 bases separating them. The CDR3 here is CSANSPWETQYF. The DNA for the CDR3 is TGCAGCGCGAATAGCCCGTGGGAGACCCAGTACTTC.

The chain is built from TRBV5-1 and TRBJ1-1, with a tentative D call TRBD1 (6 bases). This CDR3 region has 13 residues. V gave up 4 bases and J gave up 4 bases, with 11 bases separating them. Germline-derived CDR1 and CDR2 are SGHRS and YFSETQ. CDR3 in DNA: TGCGCCAGCAGCGGATCACAGGGCACTGAAGCTTTCTTT. This gives the protein CASSGSQGTEAFF.

The chain links TRBV6-5 to TRBJ1-2, with no clear D. CDR1 and CDR2 (germline): MNHEY, SVGAGI. The CDR3 is made up of 12 amino acids. V lost 3 bases and J 9 bases, leaving 11 bases between the germline ends. CDR3 DNA: TGTGCCAGCAGTTATTTGGGAGCACGCTACACCTTC. Its protein product is CASSYLGARYTF.

The chain employs TRBV29-1 and TRBJ1-1; TRBD1 is a possible D gene (5 bases). This CDR3 has 15 amino acids. V was cut by 6 bases and J by 4 bases, with 21 bases left in between. The germline gives CDR1 SQVTM, CDR2 ANQGSEA. Here the CDR3 reads CSVGGGLLTGTEAFF. The CDR3 DNA follows: TGCAGCGTCGGGGGAGGATTATTAACGGGCACTGAAGCTTTCTTT.

This sequence joins TRBV19 and TRBJ1-2; possibly TRBD1 for D (5 bases). There are 14 residues in the CDR3. Trimming pared 2 bases from V and 0 bases from J, leaving 7 bases between. CDR1 is LNHDA, CDR2 SQIVND, per germline (reference sequence). DNA of the CDR3: TGTGCCAGTAGTATAAGGGGAACTAACTATGGCTACACCTTC. Translated: CASSIRGTNYGYTF.

CDR3 residues: CSVDLDSYEQYF. Here the CDR3 DNA reads TGCAGCGTTGACCTAGATTCCTACGAGCAGTACTTC. The V call is TRBV29-1, the J call TRBJ2-7; D uncertain. The CDR3 totals 12 residues. Trimming cost V 3 bases and J 1 base, with 7 bases left between them. Germline assignment: CDR1 SQVTM and CDR2 ANQGSEA.

V and J are TRBV4-3 and TRBJ2-7; a weak D match, TRBD2 (5 bases). This CDR3 has 14 amino acids. V lost 4 bases to trimming and J lost 2 bases, with 12 bases between them. CDR1 LGHNA and CDR2 YSLEER come from the germline V gene. The CDR3 protein is CASSPITGTYEQYF. CDR3 DNA: TGCGCCAGCAGCCCGATAACGGGGACCTACGAGCAGTACTTC.

The chain employs TRBV6-2 or TRBV6-3 and TRBJ2-3; 7 bases match TRBD2. Germline CDR1 is MNHEY and CDR2 is SVGEGT. The V segment lost 5 bases and the J segment 1 base; nucleotides outside the gene matches: 18. The CDR3 runs to 19 residues. CDR3 DNA: TGTGCCAGCAGTGGCACTAGCGAATTTTTTCACAGCCGCACAGATACGCAGTATTTT. Translated: CASSGTSEFFHSRTDTQYF.

The chain has TRBV5-1 and TRBJ1-6, with D hard to call. Germline V lookup: CDR1 SGHRS, CDR2 YFSETQ. The V and J ends lost 0 bases and 7 bases respectively, with 14 bases between them. The CDR3 covers 16 residues. The CDR3 region is CASSLATGKENSPLHF. DNA for the CDR3: TGCGCCAGCAGCTTGGCCACGGGAAAAGAAAATTCACCCCTCCACTTT.

This chain joins TRBV14 and TRBJ1-2, with a weak D call TRBD1 (6 bases). Trimming took off 1 base at V and 7 bases at J, with 16 bases between the two ends. Germline CDR1 is SGHDN and CDR2 is FVKESK. CDR3 length equals 15 residues. Here the CDR3 reads CASSQGGTDRAGYTF. CDR3 DNA: TGTGCCAGCAGCCAAGGAGGGACGGACAGAGCTGGCTACACCTTC.

The V gene is TRBV7-8, the J gene TRBJ1-3; D call uncertain. Trimming removed 0 bases from V and 0 bases from J, with 9 bases in between. Germline V gene sequence: CDR1 SGHVS, CDR2 FQNEAQ. The CDR3 is made up of 16 amino acids. The CDR3 DNA follows: TGTGCCAGCAGCTTAGCTGGCTCCAACTCTGGAAACACCATATATTTT. Its protein product is CASSLAGSNSGNTIYF.